This T cell receptor (beta chain) appears in the sequencing data of a study of shared clonotypes between healthy human individuals. For the study at large: The study enrolled a couple of women and a few men aged 18 to 49. Overall study results and limits: A limitation of the genetic and exposure-history diversity represented arose from few donors.

When replicate PCRs were run on sorted subsets, they used 150 to 250 ng DNA, some 29,000 T cell genomes. The assay was immunoSEQ multiplex PCR, and TCRdb's table has in-frame clones only and misses some. The table shows hundreds of thousands of clones, with around 67% occurring only once. The sample holds one count of this clone. Its antigen is undetermined. Germline V gene sequence: CDR1 SGHRS, CDR2 YFSETQ. The CDR3 spans 15 residues. V dropped 4 bases and J dropped 0; count of bases not matched to a gene: 5. The chain employs TRBV5-1 and TRBJ2-7, with 9 bases aligning to TRBD2. The sequenced material came from memory CD4+ T cells sorted from blood. The sample's subset: CD45RA-negative fraction. The sequence came from a man aged 25 to 40 in good health. The CDR3 reads CASSLSGSSSYEQYF. The CDR3 DNA sequence: TGCGCCAGCAGCCTTAGCGGGAGTTCCTCCTACGAGCAGTACTTC.